The clone carrying this TCR beta chain was counted only a few times. This record comes from a study of OX40 agonist ivuxolimab in advanced cancers. Overall study context: Treatment of patients was with ivuxolimab, an agonistic anti-OX40 (CD134) antibody.

Profiled with immunoSEQ multiplex PCR; TCRdb holds only in-frame clones, not every one. The data hold about 31,000 clones, with approximately 87% observed a single time. The CDR3 is 14 amino acids. The V and J ends lost 2 bases and 1 base respectively, with 9 bases between them. Germline values: CDR1 SGHRS, CDR2 YFSETQ. The V gene is TRBV5-1, the J gene TRBJ2-5; a weak D match, TRBD2 (6 bases). Source: CD4+ or CD8+ T cells sorted from blood, taken in a trial of the OX40 agonist ivuxolimab. This receptor was taken from an adult with an advanced solid tumor such as melanoma, head and neck, liver or kidney cancer. CDR3 DNA sequence: TGCGCCAGCAGCTTTGGGGGGTCCCAAGAGACCCAGTACTTC. Protein sequence: CASSFGGSQETQYF.